A selection of T cell receptor beta chains follows, all from one sample in a study of blood T cell repertoires in COVID-19. TCRdb keeps only in-frame clones here, not all; method: immunoSEQ multiplex PCR. The sample contains about 42,000 clones, roughly 80% of which appear only once. Sequenced input: peripheral blood. The receptors originated from a woman aged 70-85 years with acute or convalescent COVID-19. The CDR3 runs from the conserved cysteine through the conserved F or W. Each record gives: D gene, V gene, clone size, J gene, CDR3 length, CDR3 protein. D genes are given only for firm matches. The size field is filled for only some rows; it gives once, few, many or a size class.

d_call: TRBD1; v_call: TRBV28; clone_size: .; j_call: TRBJ1-5; cdr3_length: 15; cdr3_aa: CASSWGTGLGQPQHF
d_call: .; v_call: TRBV6-1; clone_size: .; j_call: TRBJ2-7; cdr3_length: 15; cdr3_aa: CASSEMVGTLDEQYF
d_call: .; v_call: TRBV11-1; clone_size: .; j_call: TRBJ2-1; cdr3_length: 17; cdr3_aa: CASSLAQRRDLDNEQFF
d_call: TRBD1; v_call: TRBV10-1; clone_size: .; j_call: TRBJ2-2; cdr3_length: 19; cdr3_aa: CASSDWSNPGQGATGELFF
d_call: .; v_call: TRBV19; clone_size: .; j_call: TRBJ1-1; cdr3_length: 14; cdr3_aa: CASSISRENTEAFF
d_call: .; v_call: TRBV2; clone_size: .; j_call: TRBJ1-2; cdr3_length: 13; cdr3_aa: CASSVAGVGGYTF
d_call: TRBD1; v_call: TRBV7-3; clone_size: .; j_call: TRBJ1-1; cdr3_length: 13; cdr3_aa: CASSLTGDSEAFF
d_call: .; v_call: TRBV29-1; clone_size: few; j_call: TRBJ1-5; cdr3_length: 15; cdr3_aa: CSAAEGAVGNQPQHF
d_call: TRBD1; v_call: TRBV18; clone_size: .; j_call: TRBJ2-5; cdr3_length: 14; cdr3_aa: CASSPGQYQETQYF
d_call: .; v_call: TRBV27; clone_size: .; j_call: TRBJ1-6; cdr3_length: 15; cdr3_aa: CASSSRGLGNSPLHF
d_call: TRBD1; v_call: TRBV14; clone_size: once; j_call: TRBJ1-1; cdr3_length: 16; cdr3_aa: CASSLRQGVSNTEAFF
d_call: .; v_call: TRBV7-2; clone_size: .; j_call: TRBJ1-6; cdr3_length: 15; cdr3_aa: CASRQASSYNSPLHF
d_call: TRBD1; v_call: TRBV7-9; clone_size: few; j_call: TRBJ1-6; cdr3_length: 16; cdr3_aa: CASSLAGTGRDSPLHF
d_call: .; v_call: TRBV2; clone_size: .; j_call: TRBJ2-7; cdr3_length: 14; cdr3_aa: CASTPSRGTYEQYF
d_call: .; v_call: TRBV7-3; clone_size: few; j_call: TRBJ2-7; cdr3_length: 13; cdr3_aa: CASSLTQSYEQYF
d_call: .; v_call: TRBV5-1; clone_size: .; j_call: TRBJ1-2; cdr3_length: 15; cdr3_aa: CASSWGDLTPGGYTF
d_call: TRBD1; v_call: TRBV6-2/TRBV6-3; clone_size: .; j_call: TRBJ1-2; cdr3_length: 15; cdr3_aa: CASSLGQAYNYGYTF
d_call: TRBD1; v_call: TRBV5-5; clone_size: .; j_call: TRBJ2-3; cdr3_length: 16; cdr3_aa: CASSIGNRGLSDTQYF
d_call: TRBD2; v_call: TRBV7-9; clone_size: .; j_call: TRBJ2-2; cdr3_length: 16; cdr3_aa: CASSLGKRELAGELFF
d_call: TRBD1; v_call: TRBV19; clone_size: .; j_call: TRBJ2-1; cdr3_length: 15; cdr3_aa: CASSPDREAYNEQFF
d_call: .; v_call: TRBV7-2; clone_size: .; j_call: TRBJ2-5; cdr3_length: 16; cdr3_aa: CASSLASSEGTYVRYF
d_call: TRBD2; v_call: TRBV6-1; clone_size: .; j_call: TRBJ2-5; cdr3_length: 19; cdr3_aa: CASSDQGGTTRLLKETQYF
d_call: TRBD2; v_call: TRBV9; clone_size: .; j_call: TRBJ2-2; cdr3_length: 16; cdr3_aa: CASSALGGRSTGELFF
d_call: TRBD1; v_call: TRBV7-2; clone_size: .; j_call: TRBJ1-2; cdr3_length: 16; cdr3_aa: CASSLNGPGTAYGYTF
d_call: TRBD1; v_call: TRBV28; clone_size: .; j_call: TRBJ2-5; cdr3_length: 14; cdr3_aa: CASSRDRGRETQYF
d_call: .; v_call: TRBV19; clone_size: .; j_call: TRBJ1-3; cdr3_length: 14; cdr3_aa: CASSPFSAGNTIYF
d_call: .; v_call: TRBV6-1; clone_size: .; j_call: TRBJ1-3; cdr3_length: 16; cdr3_aa: CASSARRQDSGNTIYF
d_call: TRBD2; v_call: TRBV5-6; clone_size: once; j_call: TRBJ2-5; cdr3_length: 18; cdr3_aa: CASSLAGREGSVDETQYF
d_call: TRBD1; v_call: TRBV28; clone_size: .; j_call: TRBJ1-5; cdr3_length: 15; cdr3_aa: CASSFSGQSNQPQHF
d_call: .; v_call: TRBV2; clone_size: .; j_call: TRBJ2-5; cdr3_length: 13; cdr3_aa: CASSLDPTGTQYF
d_call: .; v_call: TRBV28; clone_size: .; j_call: TRBJ2-4; cdr3_length: 15; cdr3_aa: CASRPQGGAKNIQYF
d_call: TRBD1; v_call: TRBV28; clone_size: few; j_call: TRBJ2-7; cdr3_length: 13; cdr3_aa: CASTYSQGIEQYF
d_call: .; v_call: TRBV28; clone_size: .; j_call: TRBJ2-7; cdr3_length: 14; cdr3_aa: CASSSTQGFYEQYF
d_call: TRBD1; v_call: TRBV4-3; clone_size: .; j_call: TRBJ2-7; cdr3_length: 15; cdr3_aa: CASSQSRQGSYEQYF
d_call: .; v_call: TRBV11-2; clone_size: .; j_call: TRBJ2-3; cdr3_length: 15; cdr3_aa: CASSRWAASTDTQYF
d_call: .; v_call: TRBV23-1; clone_size: .; j_call: TRBJ1-2; cdr3_length: 18; cdr3_aa: CASSQWTDSGGVDYGYTF
d_call: TRBD1; v_call: TRBV19; clone_size: .; j_call: TRBJ2-3; cdr3_length: 16; cdr3_aa: CASTGTGGIGTDTQYF
d_call: .; v_call: TRBV7-2; clone_size: .; j_call: TRBJ2-5; cdr3_length: 14; cdr3_aa: CASSLAWTQETQYF
d_call: TRBD2; v_call: TRBV7-2; clone_size: .; j_call: TRBJ2-7; cdr3_length: 16; cdr3_aa: CASSSQARLAVYEQYF
d_call: .; v_call: TRBV7-9; clone_size: .; j_call: TRBJ2-2; cdr3_length: 16; cdr3_aa: CASSLRGLVGVGELFF
d_call: .; v_call: TRBV7-2; clone_size: .; j_call: TRBJ2-6; cdr3_length: 16; cdr3_aa: CASSEKSGAGANVLTF
d_call: .; v_call: TRBV5-6; clone_size: .; j_call: TRBJ1-1; cdr3_length: 13; cdr3_aa: CASSFWTAARAFF
d_call: TRBD1; v_call: TRBV30; clone_size: few; j_call: TRBJ1-1; cdr3_length: 13; cdr3_aa: CAWTLDRGLEAFF
d_call: TRBD1; v_call: TRBV2; clone_size: .; j_call: TRBJ1-5; cdr3_length: 15; cdr3_aa: CASSGTGGVYAPQHF
d_call: .; v_call: TRBV19; clone_size: .; j_call: TRBJ1-5; cdr3_length: 16; cdr3_aa: CASSIVAVSLNQPQHF
d_call: TRBD1; v_call: TRBV6-6; clone_size: many; j_call: TRBJ2-2; cdr3_length: 16; cdr3_aa: CASSYSTGVNTGELFF
d_call: TRBD1; v_call: TRBV13; clone_size: .; j_call: TRBJ2-7; cdr3_length: 14; cdr3_aa: CASSLGGQGGEQYF
d_call: TRBD1; v_call: TRBV5-1; clone_size: .; j_call: TRBJ1-1; cdr3_length: 16; cdr3_aa: CASSYSTGQGNTEAFF
d_call: TRBD1; v_call: TRBV2; clone_size: .; j_call: TRBJ1-6; cdr3_length: 15; cdr3_aa: CASKIFGTGNSPLHF
d_call: TRBD1; v_call: TRBV4-1; clone_size: .; j_call: TRBJ2-2; cdr3_length: 15; cdr3_aa: CASSPGTVDTGELFF
d_call: TRBD1; v_call: TRBV10-2; clone_size: .; j_call: TRBJ2-7; cdr3_length: 16; cdr3_aa: CASSAGSGGKRYEQYF
d_call: .; v_call: TRBV10-3; clone_size: .; j_call: TRBJ2-3; cdr3_length: 13; cdr3_aa: CAISFRLADTQYF
d_call: TRBD1; v_call: TRBV2; clone_size: .; j_call: TRBJ1-2; cdr3_length: 13; cdr3_aa: CASRTDRGSGYTF
d_call: .; v_call: TRBV25-1; clone_size: .; j_call: TRBJ1-6; cdr3_length: 15; cdr3_aa: CASSEAVGTHSPLHF
d_call: TRBD2; v_call: TRBV6-1; clone_size: .; j_call: TRBJ2-7; cdr3_length: 16; cdr3_aa: CASSEAAPSGAYEQYF
d_call: .; v_call: TRBV12-5; clone_size: .; j_call: TRBJ2-1; cdr3_length: 15; cdr3_aa: CASGSTMSSYNEQFF
d_call: .; v_call: TRBV29-1; clone_size: .; j_call: TRBJ2-7; cdr3_length: 13; cdr3_aa: CSVADYISYEQYF
d_call: TRBD1; v_call: TRBV5-4; clone_size: once; j_call: TRBJ1-2; cdr3_length: 16; cdr3_aa: CASSWNTGTGNYGYTF
d_call: TRBD2; v_call: TRBV27; clone_size: few; j_call: TRBJ2-7; cdr3_length: 14; cdr3_aa: CASSWTSGMSEQYF